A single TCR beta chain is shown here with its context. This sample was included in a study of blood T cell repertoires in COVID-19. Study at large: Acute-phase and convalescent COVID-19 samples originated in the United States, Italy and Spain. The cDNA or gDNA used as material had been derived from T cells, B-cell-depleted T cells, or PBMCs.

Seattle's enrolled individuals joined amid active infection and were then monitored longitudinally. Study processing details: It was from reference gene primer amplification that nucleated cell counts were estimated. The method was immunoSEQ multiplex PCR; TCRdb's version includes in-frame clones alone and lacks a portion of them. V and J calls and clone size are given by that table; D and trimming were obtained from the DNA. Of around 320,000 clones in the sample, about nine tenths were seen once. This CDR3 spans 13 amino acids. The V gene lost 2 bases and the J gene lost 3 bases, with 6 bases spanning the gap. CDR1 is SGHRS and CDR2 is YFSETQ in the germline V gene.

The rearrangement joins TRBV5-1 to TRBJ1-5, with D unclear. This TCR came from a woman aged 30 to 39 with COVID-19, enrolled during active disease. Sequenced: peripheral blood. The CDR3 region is CASSFGVNQPQHF. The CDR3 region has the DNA TGCGCCAGCAGCTTCGGAGTCAATCAGCCCCAGCATTTT. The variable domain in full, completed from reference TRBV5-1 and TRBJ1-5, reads KAGVTQTPRYLIKTRGQQVTLSCSPISGHRSVSWYQQTPGQGLQFLFEYFSETQRNKGNFPGRFSGRQFSNSRSEMNVSTLELGDSALYLCASSFGVNQPQHFGDGTRLSIL.